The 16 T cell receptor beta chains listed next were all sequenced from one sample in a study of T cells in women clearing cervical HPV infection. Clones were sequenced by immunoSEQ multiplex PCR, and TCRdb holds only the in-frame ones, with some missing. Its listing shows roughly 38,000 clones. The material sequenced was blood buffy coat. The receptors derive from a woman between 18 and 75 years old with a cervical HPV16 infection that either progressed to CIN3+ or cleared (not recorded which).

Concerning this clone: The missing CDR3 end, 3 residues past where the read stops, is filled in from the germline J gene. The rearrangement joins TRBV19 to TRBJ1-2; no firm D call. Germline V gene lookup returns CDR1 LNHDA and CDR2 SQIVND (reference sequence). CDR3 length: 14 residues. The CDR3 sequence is CASSTPGGLNDYTF. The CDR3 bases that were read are TGTGCCAGTAGTACCCCTGGCGGTCTAAATGAC.

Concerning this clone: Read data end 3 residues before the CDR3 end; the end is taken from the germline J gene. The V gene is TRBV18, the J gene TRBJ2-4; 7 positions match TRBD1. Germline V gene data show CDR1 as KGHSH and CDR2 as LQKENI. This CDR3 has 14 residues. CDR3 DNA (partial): TGTGCCAGCTCACCGACAGGGATCGACTATGGT. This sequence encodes CASSPTGIDYG. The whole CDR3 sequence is CASSPTGIDYGQYF.

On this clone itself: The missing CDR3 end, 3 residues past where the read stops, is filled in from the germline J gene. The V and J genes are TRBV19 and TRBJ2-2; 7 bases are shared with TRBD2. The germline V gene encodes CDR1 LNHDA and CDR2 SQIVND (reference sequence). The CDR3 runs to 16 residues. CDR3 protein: CASSLLGRGGYEKLFF. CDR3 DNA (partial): TGTGCCAGTAGCCTCCTAGGGAGGGGCGGTTATGAAAAG.

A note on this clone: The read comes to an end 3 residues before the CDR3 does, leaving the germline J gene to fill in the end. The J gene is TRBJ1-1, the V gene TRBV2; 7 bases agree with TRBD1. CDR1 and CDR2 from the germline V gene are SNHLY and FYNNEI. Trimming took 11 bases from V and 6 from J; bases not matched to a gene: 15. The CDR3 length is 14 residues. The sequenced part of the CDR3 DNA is TGTGCCGGCCAGGCAGGGGGGACATCGGCTGAA. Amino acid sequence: CAGQAGGTSAE. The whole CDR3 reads CAGQAGGTSAEAFF.

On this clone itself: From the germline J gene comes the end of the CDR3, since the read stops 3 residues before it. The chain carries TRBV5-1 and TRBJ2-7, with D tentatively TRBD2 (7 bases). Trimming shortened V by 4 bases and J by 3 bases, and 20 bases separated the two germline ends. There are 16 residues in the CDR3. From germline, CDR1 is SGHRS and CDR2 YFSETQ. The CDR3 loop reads CASSPYRGAGIYEQYF. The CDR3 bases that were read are TGCGCCAGCAGCCCCTACCGGGGGGCAGGGATCTACGAG.

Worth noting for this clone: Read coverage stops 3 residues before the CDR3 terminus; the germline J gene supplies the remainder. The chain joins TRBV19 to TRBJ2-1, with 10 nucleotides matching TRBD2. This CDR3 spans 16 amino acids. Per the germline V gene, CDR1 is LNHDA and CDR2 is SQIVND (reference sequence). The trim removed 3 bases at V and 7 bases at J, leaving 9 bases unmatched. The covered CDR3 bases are TGTGCCAGTAGTATCCTGCCAGCGGGGGGGCCAAATGAG. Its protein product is CASSILPAGGPNE. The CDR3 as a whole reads CASSILPAGGPNEQFF.

The CDR3 loop is CASSSTGYGQYF. CDR3 DNA (partial): TGTGCCAGCAGCTCAACAGGTTATGGT. The chain links TRBV7-2 to TRBJ2-4; the D gene is possibly TRBD1 (5 bases). Read sequence stops 3 residues before the CDR3 end, and the germline J gene provides the missing end. Per the germline V gene, CDR1 is SGHTA and CDR2 is FQGNSA. The length of the CDR3 is 12 residues.

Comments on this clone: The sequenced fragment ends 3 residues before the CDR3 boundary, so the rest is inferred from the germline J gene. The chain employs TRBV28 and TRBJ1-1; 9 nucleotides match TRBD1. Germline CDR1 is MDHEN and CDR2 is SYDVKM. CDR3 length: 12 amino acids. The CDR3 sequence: CASSSNDRGAFF. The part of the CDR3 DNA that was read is TGTGCCAGCAGTTCCAACGACAGGGGG.

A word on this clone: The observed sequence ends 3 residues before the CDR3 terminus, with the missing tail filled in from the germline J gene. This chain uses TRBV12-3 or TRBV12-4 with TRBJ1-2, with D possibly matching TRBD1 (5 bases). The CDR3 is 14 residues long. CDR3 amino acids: CASSLSGVRNDYTF. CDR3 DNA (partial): TGTGCCAGCAGTTTGTCGGGGGTAAGAAACGAC.

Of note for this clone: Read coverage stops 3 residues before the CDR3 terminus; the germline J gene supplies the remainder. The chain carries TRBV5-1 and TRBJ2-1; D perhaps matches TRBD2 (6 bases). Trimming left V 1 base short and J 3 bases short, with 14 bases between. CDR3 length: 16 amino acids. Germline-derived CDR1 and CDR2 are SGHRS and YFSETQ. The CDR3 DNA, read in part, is TGCGCCAGCAGCTTGCCCGGGGAGGCACTCTACAATGAG. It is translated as CASSLPGEALYNE. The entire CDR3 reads CASSLPGEALYNEQFF.

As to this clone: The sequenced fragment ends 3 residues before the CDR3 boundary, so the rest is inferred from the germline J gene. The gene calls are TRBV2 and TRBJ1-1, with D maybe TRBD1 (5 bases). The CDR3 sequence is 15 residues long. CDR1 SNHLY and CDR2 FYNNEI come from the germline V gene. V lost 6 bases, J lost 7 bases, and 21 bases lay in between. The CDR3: CASSGGFGGMSEAFF. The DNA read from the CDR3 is TGTGCCAGCAGCGGGGGTTTCGGGGGAATGAGTGAA.

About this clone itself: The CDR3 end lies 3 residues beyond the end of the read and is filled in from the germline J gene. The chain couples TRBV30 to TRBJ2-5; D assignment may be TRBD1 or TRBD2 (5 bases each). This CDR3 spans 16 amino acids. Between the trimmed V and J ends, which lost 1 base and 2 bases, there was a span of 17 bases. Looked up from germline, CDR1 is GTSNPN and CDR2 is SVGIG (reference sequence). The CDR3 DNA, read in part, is TGTGCCTGGAGTGCGATGATTCGGAGGACACAAGAGACC. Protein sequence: CAWSAMIRRTQET. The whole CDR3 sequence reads CAWSAMIRRTQETQYF.

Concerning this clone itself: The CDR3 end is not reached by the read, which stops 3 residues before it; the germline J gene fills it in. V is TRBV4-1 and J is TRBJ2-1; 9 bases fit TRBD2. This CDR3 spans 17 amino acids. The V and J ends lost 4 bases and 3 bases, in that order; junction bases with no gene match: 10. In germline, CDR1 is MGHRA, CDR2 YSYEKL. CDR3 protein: CASSRIGTSLFYNEQFF. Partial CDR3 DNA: TGCGCCAGCAGCCGAATTGGGACTAGCCTCTTCTACAATGAG.

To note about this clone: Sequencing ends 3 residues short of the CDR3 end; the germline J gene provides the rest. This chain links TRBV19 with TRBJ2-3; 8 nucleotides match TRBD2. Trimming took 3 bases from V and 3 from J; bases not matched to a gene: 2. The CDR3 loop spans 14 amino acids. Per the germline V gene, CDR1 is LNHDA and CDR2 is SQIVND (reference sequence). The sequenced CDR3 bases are TGTGCCAGTAGTATCGGCGGGAGGACAGATACG. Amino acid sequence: CASSIGGRTDT. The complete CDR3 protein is CASSIGGRTDTQYF.

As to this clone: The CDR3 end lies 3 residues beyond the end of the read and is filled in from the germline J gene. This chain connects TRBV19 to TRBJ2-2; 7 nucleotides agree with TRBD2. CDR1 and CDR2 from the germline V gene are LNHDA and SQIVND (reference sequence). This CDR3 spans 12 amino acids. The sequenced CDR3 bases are TGTGCCAGTAGTATGGGCGGGGGAAAG. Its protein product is CASSMGGGK. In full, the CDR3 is CASSMGGGKLFF. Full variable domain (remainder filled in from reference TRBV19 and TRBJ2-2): DGGITQSPKYLFRKEGQNVTLSCEQNLNHDAMYWYRQDPGQGLRLIYYSQIVNDFQKGDIAEGYSVSREKKESFPLTVTSAQKNPTAFYLCASSMGGGKLFFGEGSRLTVL.

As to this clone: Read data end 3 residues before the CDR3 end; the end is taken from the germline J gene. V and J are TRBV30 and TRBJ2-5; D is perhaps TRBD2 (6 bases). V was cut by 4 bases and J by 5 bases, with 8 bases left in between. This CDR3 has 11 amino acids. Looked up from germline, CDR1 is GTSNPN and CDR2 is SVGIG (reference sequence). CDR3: CAWKAGETQYF. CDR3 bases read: TGTGCCTGGAAGGCGGGGGAGACC. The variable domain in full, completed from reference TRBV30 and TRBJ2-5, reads SQTIHQWPATLVQPVGSPLSLECTVEGTSNPNLYWYRQAAGRGLQLLFYSVGIGQISSEVPQNLSASRPQDRQFILSSKKLLLSDSGFYLCAWKAGETQYFGPGTRLLVL.